A selection of T cell receptor beta chains follows, all from one sample in a study of regulatory T cells in long-lasting Graves disease. TCRdb processed the multiplex PCR reads anew with MiXCR; each CDR3 protein has one entry. Altogether about 620,000 distinct CDR3 sequences are present, roughly 15% being singletons, with the ten largest covering about 18%. This sample also appeared in a second study, on T cells in Graves' hyperthyroidism and ophthalmopathy.

Material: peripheral blood mononuclear cells (PBMCs), obtained at new diagnosis, from a patient treated with antithyroid drugs. Source of these receptors: a woman in her thirties with Graves disease. CDR3s include the opening cysteine and the closing phenylalanine or tryptophan. The D gene is left open where the match is weak. Only part of the rows carry a size: once, few, many, or a class if the clone is expanded.

size: many; D: -; J: TRBJ2-7; V: TRBV12-3/TRBV12-4; CDR3: CASSLASGGEQYF; DNA: TGTGCCAGCAGTTTAGCCTCCGGCGGGGAGCAGTACTTC
size: -; D: -; J: TRBJ2-7; V: TRBV27; CDR3: CASSKYWVPLSGPIPYEQYF; DNA: TGTGCCAGCAGTAAATACTGGGTCCCCCTTAGCGGCCCTATTCCCTACGAGCAGTACTTC
size: -; D: TRBD2; J: TRBJ2-2; V: TRBV20-1; CDR3: CSARGGSRDTGELFF; DNA: TGCAGTGCTAGAGGCGGGAGTCGTGACACCGGGGAGCTGTTTTTT
size: many; D: -; J: TRBJ1-1; V: TRBV24-1; CDR3: CATSGTGVNTEAFF; DNA: TGTGCCACCAGCGGAACCGGAGTGAACACTGAAGCTTTCTTT
size: many; D: -; J: TRBJ2-2; V: TRBV12-3/TRBV12-4; CDR3: CASRGGPKNTGELFF; DNA: TGTGCCAGCAGGGGGGGCCCGAAGAACACCGGGGAGCTGTTTTTT
size: many; D: TRBD2; J: TRBJ2-3; V: TRBV2; CDR3: CASSERTSGSADTQYF; DNA: TGTGCCAGCAGCGAGAGGACTAGCGGGAGCGCAGATACGCAGTATTTT
size: many; D: -; J: TRBJ2-3; V: TRBV2; CDR3: CASSGPAPPTDTQYF; DNA: TGTGCCAGCAGTGGCCCGGCTCCGCCCACAGATACGCAGTATTTT
size: -; D: -; J: TRBJ1-1; V: TRBV3-1; CDR3: CASSQSSEAFF; DNA: TGTGCCAGCAGCCAATCGTCTGAAGCTTTCTTT
size: many; D: TRBD2; J: TRBJ2-5; V: TRBV11-2; CDR3: CASSAHTSAPAETQYF; DNA: TGTGCCAGCAGCGCTCATACTAGCGCCCCGGCGGAGACCCAGTACTTC
size: -; D: TRBD1; J: TRBJ1-1; V: TRBV6-1; CDR3: CASSEAGTGRRTEAFF; DNA: TGTGCCAGCAGTGAAGCGGGGACAGGGAGGAGGACTGAAGCTTTCTTT
size: many; D: -; J: TRBJ1-2; V: TRBV6-1; CDR3: CASSEERILYGYTF; DNA: TGTGCCAGCAGTGAAGAACGGATCCTCTATGGCTACACCTTC
size: few; D: -; J: TRBJ2-7; V: TRBV9; CDR3: CASSVDSQALYEQYF; DNA: TGTGCCAGCAGCGTAGACTCCCAGGCCCTCTACGAGCAGTACTTC
size: few; D: -; J: TRBJ2-3; V: TRBV19; CDR3: CASSPRAPLNTQYF; DNA: TGTGCCAGTAGTCCGAGGGCCCCCCTTAATACGCAGTATTTT
size: few; D: -; J: TRBJ2-7; V: TRBV9; CDR3: CASSVLPKGEQYF; DNA: TGTGCCAGCAGCGTACTCCCCAAGGGTGAGCAGTACTTC
size: -; D: TRBD1; J: TRBJ1-4; V: TRBV11-3; CDR3: CASSSAGTEARNEKLFF; DNA: TGTGCCAGCAGCTCGGCCGGGACAGAGGCCCGAAATGAAAAACTGTTTTTT
size: many; D: -; J: TRBJ2-3; V: TRBV27; CDR3: CASSPYTDTQYF; DNA: TGTGCCAGCAGTCCCTACACAGATACGCAGTATTTT
size: many; D: -; J: TRBJ1-1; V: TRBV28; CDR3: CAIETGWSTEAFF; DNA: TGTGCCATCGAGACAGGATGGTCCACTGAAGCTTTCTTT
size: few; D: TRBD1; J: TRBJ2-6; V: TRBV3-1; CDR3: CASSQVPGGTGANVLTF; DNA: TGTGCCAGCAGCCAAGTTCCAGGGGGCACTGGGGCCAACGTCCTGACTTTC
size: few; D: TRBD1; J: TRBJ1-6; V: TRBV6-1; CDR3: CASSGGQVGLRPLHF; DNA: TGTGCCAGCAGTGGGGGACAGGTTGGGCTGCGACCCCTCCACTTT
size: many; D: -; J: TRBJ2-7; V: TRBV10-3; CDR3: CASRGSPYEQYF; DNA: TGTGCCTCTAGGGGGTCCCCCTACGAGCAGTACTTC
size: many; D: -; J: TRBJ1-2; V: TRBV28; CDR3: CASSSFSRAMRGYTF; DNA: TGTGCCAGCAGTTCATTTTCCAGGGCCATGCGTGGCTACACCTTC
size: few; D: TRBD2; J: TRBJ2-3; V: TRBV19; CDR3: CASSIDQRDISDTQYF; DNA: TGTGCCAGTAGTATCGATCAGCGGGATATTTCCGATACGCAGTATTTT
size: many; D: -; J: TRBJ1-1; V: TRBV6-5; CDR3: CASSYGQNTEAFF; DNA: TGTGCCAGCAGTTACGGACAGAACACTGAAGCTTTCTTT
size: few; D: TRBD1; J: TRBJ1-3; V: TRBV18; CDR3: CASSSQGAKGGNTIYF; DNA: TGTGCCAGCTCATCTCAGGGGGCGAAAGGTGGAAACACCATATATTTT
size: many; D: -; J: TRBJ1-4; V: TRBV28; CDR3: CASSFSGPVGEKLFF; DNA: TGTGCCAGCAGTTTTTCGGGTCCAGTAGGTGAAAAACTGTTTTTT
size: -; D: TRBD1; J: TRBJ2-7; V: TRBV6-2/TRBV6-3; CDR3: CASRGGTGVYEQYF; DNA: TGTGCCAGCAGGGGCGGGACAGGTGTCTACGAGCAGTACTTC
size: -; D: -; J: TRBJ2-1; V: TRBV15; CDR3: CATSRPDRSGWEQFF; DNA: TGTGCCACCAGCAGACCTGACAGGTCAGGCTGGGAGCAGTTCTTC
size: many; D: -; J: TRBJ1-5; V: TRBV11-2; CDR3: CASSQLGGPGNQPQHF; DNA: TGTGCCAGCAGCCAGCTGGGGGGGCCTGGCAATCAGCCCCAGCATTTT
size: -; D: -; J: TRBJ1-5; V: TRBV20-1; CDR3: CSARPGKPNQPQHF; DNA: TGCAGTGCTAGGCCCGGAAAGCCTAATCAGCCCCAGCATTTT
size: -; D: -; J: TRBJ2-3; V: TRBV4-1; CDR3: CASSQGTLGVDGTQYF; DNA: TGCGCCAGCAGCCAAGGCACTTTGGGGGTGGACGGTACGCAGTATTTT
size: -; D: -; J: TRBJ1-1; V: TRBV19; CDR3: CASGPRSPDTEAFF; DNA: TGTGCCAGTGGTCCCCGGTCCCCCGACACTGAAGCTTTCTTT
size: many; D: -; J: TRBJ2-7; V: TRBV12-3/TRBV12-4; CDR3: CASSPPTGGWEQYF; DNA: TGTGCCAGCAGTCCCCCCACGGGCGGGTGGGAGCAGTACTTC
size: many; D: -; J: TRBJ2-7; V: TRBV7-9; CDR3: CASSKGQSDNEQYF; DNA: TGTGCCAGCAGCAAAGGACAGTCCGACAACGAGCAGTACTTC
size: many; D: TRBD1; J: TRBJ2-7; V: TRBV28; CDR3: CASRDRDVAYEQYF; DNA: TGTGCCAGCAGGGACAGGGATGTGGCCTACGAGCAGTACTTC
size: many; D: TRBD1; J: TRBJ2-7; V: TRBV18; CDR3: CASSPTGLSYEQYF; DNA: TGTGCCAGCAGCCCGACAGGGTTGTCCTACGAGCAGTACTTC
size: many; D: TRBD1; J: TRBJ2-2; V: TRBV5-1; CDR3: CASSRTGDAGELFF; DNA: TGCGCCAGCAGCAGGACAGGGGATGCCGGGGAGCTGTTTTTT
size: many; D: -; J: TRBJ1-1; V: TRBV29-1; CDR3: CSVRQGLGTEAFF; DNA: TGCAGCGTCCGTCAGGGGCTGGGCACTGAAGCTTTCTTT
size: many; D: -; J: TRBJ1-1; V: TRBV9; CDR3: CASSVGSGMNTEAFF; DNA: TGTGCCAGCAGCGTGGGATCTGGGATGAACACTGAAGCTTTCTTT
size: -; D: -; J: TRBJ1-1; V: TRBV19; CDR3: CASGMQLTEAFF; DNA: TGTGCCAGTGGCATGCAGCTGACTGAAGCTTTCTTT
size: many; D: -; J: TRBJ1-1; V: TRBV13; CDR3: CASSPGAGGAFF; DNA: TGTGCCAGCAGCCCTGGCGCCGGAGGAGCTTTCTTT
size: many; D: TRBD1; J: TRBJ1-1; V: TRBV28; CDR3: CASSPGGLGTEAFF; DNA: TGTGCCAGCAGCCCAGGGGGCTTGGGCACTGAAGCTTTCTTT
size: many; D: -; J: TRBJ2-7; V: TRBV12-3/TRBV12-4; CDR3: CASSWGEGYEQYF; DNA: TGTGCCAGCAGTTGGGGGGAAGGCTACGAGCAGTACTTC